This T cell receptor beta chain was documented in a study of blood T cell repertoires in COVID-19. Turning to the study itself: COVID-19 samples, acute and convalescent, were from the United States, Italy and Spain. The cDNA or gDNA used as material had been derived from T cells, B-cell-depleted T cells, or PBMCs.

Here immunoSEQ multiplex PCR was the method, and the copy in TCRdb shows in-frame clones only, minus some. The sample lists about 120,000 clones, 65% to 90% occurring once. This sequence originates from a man at least 80 years old with acute or convalescent COVID-19. The material sequenced was peripheral blood.

CDR3 in amino acids: CASSLLGTRGDTQYF. CDR3 nucleotides: TGCGCCAGCAGCTTGCTCGGGACAAGGGGTGATACGCAGTATTTT. The rearrangement uses TRBV5-1 and TRBJ2-3, with a possible D match to TRBD1 (6 bases). The CDR3 runs 15 residues. From germline, CDR1 is SGHRS and CDR2 YFSETQ. Deletions cut 1 base from V and 6 bases from J, with 15 bases between.